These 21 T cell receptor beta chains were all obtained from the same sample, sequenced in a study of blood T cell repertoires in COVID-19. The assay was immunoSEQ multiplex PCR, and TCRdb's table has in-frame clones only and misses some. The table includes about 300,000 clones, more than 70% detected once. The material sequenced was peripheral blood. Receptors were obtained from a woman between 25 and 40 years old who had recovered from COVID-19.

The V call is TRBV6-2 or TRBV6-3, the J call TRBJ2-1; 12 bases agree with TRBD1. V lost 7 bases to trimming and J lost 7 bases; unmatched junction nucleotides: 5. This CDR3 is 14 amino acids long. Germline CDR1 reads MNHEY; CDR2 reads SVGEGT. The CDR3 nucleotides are TGTGCCAGCACCCCGGGACAGGGGGCGAATGAGCAGTTCTTC. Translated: CASTPGQGANEQFF.

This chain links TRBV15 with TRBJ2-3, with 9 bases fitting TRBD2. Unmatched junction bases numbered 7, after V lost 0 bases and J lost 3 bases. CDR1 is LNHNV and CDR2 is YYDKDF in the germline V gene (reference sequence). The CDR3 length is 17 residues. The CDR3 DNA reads TGTGCCACCAGCAGAGATTCTTCCAGCGGGGGGACAGATACGCAGTATTTT. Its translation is CATSRDSSSGGTDTQYF.

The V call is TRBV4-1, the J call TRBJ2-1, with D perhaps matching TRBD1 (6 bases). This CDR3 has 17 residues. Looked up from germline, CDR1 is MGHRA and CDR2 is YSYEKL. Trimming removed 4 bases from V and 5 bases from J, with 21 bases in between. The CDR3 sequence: CASSPTPGSTGNNEQFF. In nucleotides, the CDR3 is TGCGCCAGCAGCCCAACCCCCGGTTCGACAGGAAACAATGAGCAGTTCTTC.

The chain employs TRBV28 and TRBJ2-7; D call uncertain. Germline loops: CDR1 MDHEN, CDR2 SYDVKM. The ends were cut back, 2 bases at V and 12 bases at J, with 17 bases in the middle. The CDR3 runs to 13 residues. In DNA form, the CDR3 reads TGTGCCAGCAGTTTAAACGGTGCATATGTCCGGTACTTC. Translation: CASSLNGAYVRYF.

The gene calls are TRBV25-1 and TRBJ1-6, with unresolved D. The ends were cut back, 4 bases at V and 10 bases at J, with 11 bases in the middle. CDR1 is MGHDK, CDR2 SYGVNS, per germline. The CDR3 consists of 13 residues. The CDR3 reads CASSATGMSPLHF. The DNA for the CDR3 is TGTGCCAGCAGTGCGACTGGTATGTCACCCCTCCACTTT.

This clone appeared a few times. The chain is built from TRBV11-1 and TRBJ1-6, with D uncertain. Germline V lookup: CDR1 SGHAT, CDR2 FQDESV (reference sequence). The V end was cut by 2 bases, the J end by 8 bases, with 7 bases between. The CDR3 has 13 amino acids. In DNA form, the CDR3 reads TGTGCCAGCAGCTTACAGTTGTATTCACCCCTCCACTTT. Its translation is CASSLQLYSPLHF.

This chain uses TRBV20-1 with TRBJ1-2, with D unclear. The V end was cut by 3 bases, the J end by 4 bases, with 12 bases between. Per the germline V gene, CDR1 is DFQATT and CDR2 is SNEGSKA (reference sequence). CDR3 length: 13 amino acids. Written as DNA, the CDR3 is TGCAGTGCTAGTGACAAAACAATCTATGGCTACACCTTC. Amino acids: CSASDKTIYGYTF.

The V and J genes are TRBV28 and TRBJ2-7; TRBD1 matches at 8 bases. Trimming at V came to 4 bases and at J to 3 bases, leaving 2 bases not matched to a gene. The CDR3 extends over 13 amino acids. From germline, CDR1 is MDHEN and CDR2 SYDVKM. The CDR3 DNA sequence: TGTGCCAGCAGTTCTGACAGGGGCTACGAGCAGTACTTC. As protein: CASSSDRGYEQYF.

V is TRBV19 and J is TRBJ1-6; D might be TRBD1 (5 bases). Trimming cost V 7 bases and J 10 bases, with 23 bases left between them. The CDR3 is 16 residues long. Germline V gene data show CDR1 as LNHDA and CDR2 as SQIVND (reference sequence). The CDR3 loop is CASTPAVGVLASPLHF. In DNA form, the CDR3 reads TGTGCCAGTACCCCCGCGGTAGGGGTCCTGGCCTCACCCCTCCACTTT.

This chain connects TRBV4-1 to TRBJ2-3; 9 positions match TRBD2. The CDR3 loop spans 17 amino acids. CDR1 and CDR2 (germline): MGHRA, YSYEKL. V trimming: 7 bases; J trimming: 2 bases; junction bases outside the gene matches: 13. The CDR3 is CASKTVGGGVLTDTQYF. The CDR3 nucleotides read TGCGCCAGCAAGACTGTGGGCGGGGGGGTACTCACAGATACGCAGTATTTT.

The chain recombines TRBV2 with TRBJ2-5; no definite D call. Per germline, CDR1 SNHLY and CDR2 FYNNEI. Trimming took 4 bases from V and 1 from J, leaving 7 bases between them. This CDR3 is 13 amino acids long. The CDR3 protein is CASSVIPQETQYF. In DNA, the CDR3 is TGTGCCAGCAGTGTCATCCCCCAAGAGACCCAGTACTTC.

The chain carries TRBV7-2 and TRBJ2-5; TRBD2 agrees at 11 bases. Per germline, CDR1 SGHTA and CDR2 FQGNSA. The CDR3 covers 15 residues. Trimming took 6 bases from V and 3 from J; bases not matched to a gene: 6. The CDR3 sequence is CASRSGLAVEETQYF. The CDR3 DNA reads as TGTGCCAGCAGGTCGGGACTAGCGGTTGAAGAGACCCAGTACTTC.

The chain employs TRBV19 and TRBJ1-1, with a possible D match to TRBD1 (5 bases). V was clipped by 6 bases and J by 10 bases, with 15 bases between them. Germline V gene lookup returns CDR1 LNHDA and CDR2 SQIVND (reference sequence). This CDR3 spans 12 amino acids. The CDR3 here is CASSQTRQRAFF. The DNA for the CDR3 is TGTGCCAGTAGCCAGACACGACAGCGAGCTTTCTTT. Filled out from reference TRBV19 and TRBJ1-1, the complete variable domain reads DGGITQSPKYLFRKEGQNVTLSCEQNLNHDAMYWYRQDPGQGLRLIYYSQIVNDFQKGDIAEGYSVSREKKESFPLTVTSAQKNPTAFYLCASSQTRQRAFFGQGTRLTVV.

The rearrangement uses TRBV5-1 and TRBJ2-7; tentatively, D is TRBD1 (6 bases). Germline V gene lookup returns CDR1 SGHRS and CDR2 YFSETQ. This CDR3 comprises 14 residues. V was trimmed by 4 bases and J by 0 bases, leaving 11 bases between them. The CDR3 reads CASSPRDNSYEQYF. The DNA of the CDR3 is TGCGCCAGCAGCCCCCGGGACAACTCCTACGAGCAGTACTTC.

Here the CDR3 reads CASSPGPSTDTQYF. CDR3 nucleotides: TGTGCCAGCAGTCCAGGCCCTAGCACAGATACGCAGTATTTT. The gene calls are TRBV2 and TRBJ2-3; D is unclear. Per the germline V gene, CDR1 is SNHLY and CDR2 is FYNNEI. The CDR3 runs to 14 residues. Deletions cut 5 bases from V and 0 bases from J, with 9 bases between.

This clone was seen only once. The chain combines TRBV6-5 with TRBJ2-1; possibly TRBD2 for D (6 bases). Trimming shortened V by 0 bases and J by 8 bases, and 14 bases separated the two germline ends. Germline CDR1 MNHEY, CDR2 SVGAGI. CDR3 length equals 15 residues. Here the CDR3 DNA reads TGTGCCAGCAGTTACTCGCCAGGGTGGGGGGATGAGCAGTTCTTC. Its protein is CASSYSPGWGDEQFF.

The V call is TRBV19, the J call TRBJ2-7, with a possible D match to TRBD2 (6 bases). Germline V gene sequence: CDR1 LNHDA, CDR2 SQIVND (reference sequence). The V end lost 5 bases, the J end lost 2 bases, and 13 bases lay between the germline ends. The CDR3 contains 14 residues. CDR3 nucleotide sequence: TGTGCCAGTAGTTTGGGGGGTGGCCCCTACGAGCAGTACTTC. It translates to CASSLGGGPYEQYF.

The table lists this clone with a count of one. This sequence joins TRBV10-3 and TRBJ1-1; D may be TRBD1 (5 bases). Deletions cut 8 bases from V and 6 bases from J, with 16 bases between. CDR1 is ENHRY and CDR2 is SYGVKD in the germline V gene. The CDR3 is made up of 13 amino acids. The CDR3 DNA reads TGTGCCATCGGCAAAGGGGCGGTTGCTGAAGCTTTCTTT. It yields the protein CAIGKGAVAEAFF.

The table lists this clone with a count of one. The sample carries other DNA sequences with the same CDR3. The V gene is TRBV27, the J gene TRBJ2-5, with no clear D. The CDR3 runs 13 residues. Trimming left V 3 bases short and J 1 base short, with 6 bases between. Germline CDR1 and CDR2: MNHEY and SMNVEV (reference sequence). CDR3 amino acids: CASSFTVQETQYF. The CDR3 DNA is TGTGCCAGCAGTTTTACGGTCCAAGAGACCCAGTACTTC.

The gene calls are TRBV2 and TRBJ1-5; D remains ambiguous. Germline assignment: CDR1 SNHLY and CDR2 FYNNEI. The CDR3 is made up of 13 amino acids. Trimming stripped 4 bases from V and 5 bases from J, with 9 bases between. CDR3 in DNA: TGTGCCAGCAGTGTCTTTTATGATCAGCCCCAGCATTTT. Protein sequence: CASSVFYDQPQHF.

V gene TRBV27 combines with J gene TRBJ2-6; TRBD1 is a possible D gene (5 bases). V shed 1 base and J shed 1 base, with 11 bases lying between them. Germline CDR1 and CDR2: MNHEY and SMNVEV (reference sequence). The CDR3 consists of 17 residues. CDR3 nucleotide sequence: TGTGCCAGCAGTTTATTAGGGGCCGGATCTGGGGCCAACGTCCTGACTTTC. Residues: CASSLLGAGSGANVLTF.